A single T cell receptor beta chain is shown here with its context. What it binds is not known. This sample is drawn from a study of siplizumab effects on memory and regulatory T cells. TCRdb's table, derived via immunoSEQ multiplex PCR, lists solely in-frame clones and lacks some. Among over 90,000 clones listed, approximately 90% were seen once. General study points: A naive or memory phenotype could not be assigned to roughly 80-95% of the proliferating CD4+ or CD8+ clones. The mapping of alloreactive clones to unstimulated subsets covered only a minor fraction of them. Suppressive activity of Tregs proliferating in siplizumab cultures remained unconfirmed.

The CDR3 runs 12 residues. Trimming left V 3 bases short and J 5 bases short, with 7 bases between. Germline CDR1 KGHSH, CDR2 LQKENI. The chain employs TRBV18 and TRBJ2-5; D is unclear. The clonotype was recovered from a human donor in good health. Source material: CD4+ T cells sorted from blood. The CDR3 protein is CASSPSEETQYF. CDR3 coding DNA: TGTGCCAGCTCACCCAGTGAGGAGACCCAGTACTTC.